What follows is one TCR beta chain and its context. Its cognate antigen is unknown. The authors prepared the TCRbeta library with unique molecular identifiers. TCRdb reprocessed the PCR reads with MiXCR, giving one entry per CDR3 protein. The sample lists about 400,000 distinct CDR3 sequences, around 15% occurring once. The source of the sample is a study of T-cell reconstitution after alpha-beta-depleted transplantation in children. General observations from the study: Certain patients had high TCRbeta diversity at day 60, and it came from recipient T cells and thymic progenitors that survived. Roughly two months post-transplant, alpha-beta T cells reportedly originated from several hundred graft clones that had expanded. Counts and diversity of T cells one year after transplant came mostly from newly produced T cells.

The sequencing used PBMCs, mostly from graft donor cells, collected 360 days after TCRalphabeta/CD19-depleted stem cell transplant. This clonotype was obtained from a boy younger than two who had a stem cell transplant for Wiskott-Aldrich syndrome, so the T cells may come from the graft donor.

This CDR3 is CASSQVWGQRGSYNEQFF. Written as DNA, the CDR3 is TGCGCCAGCAGCCAAGTTTGGGGACAGAGGGGCTCCTACAATGAGCAGTTCTTC. The rearrangement links TRBV4-1 to TRBJ2-1; 7 positions match TRBD1. After removal of 1 base from V and 0 bases from J, the junction contained 9 bases not matched to a gene. The CDR3 is 18 amino acids. Per germline, CDR1 MGHRA and CDR2 YSYEKL.